Listed below are T cell receptor beta chains from one sample, sequenced in a study of blood T cell repertoires in COVID-19. TCRdb's table, derived via immunoSEQ multiplex PCR, lists solely in-frame clones and lacks some. The profile shows roughly 290,000 clones, 75% to 90% of them singletons. Material for sequencing was peripheral blood. These receptors all stem from a woman in her fifties or sixties with acute or convalescent COVID-19. Both conserved end residues are part of each CDR3. D genes are given only for firm matches. Rows may omit the clone size; those that give it use once, few, many or a size class.

D: .; V: TRBV7-3; J: TRBJ2-7; size: .; DNA: TGTGCCAGCAGCCCAGTCCCCCGCGGGACCTCCTACGTGGAGCAGTACTTC; CDR3: CASSPVPRGTSYVEQYF
D: .; V: TRBV5-1; J: TRBJ1-4; size: .; DNA: TGCGCCAGCAGCGCGACCTCAACAGGGATTGGAGAAAAACTGTTTTTT; CDR3: CASSATSTGIGEKLFF
D: .; V: TRBV7-9; J: TRBJ1-1; size: .; DNA: TGTGCCAGCAGCATTGGGGGGGGCACTGAAGCTTTCTTT; CDR3: CASSIGGGTEAFF
D: .; V: TRBV5-5; J: TRBJ1-6; size: .; DNA: TGTGCCAGCAGCTTGGACCCCCTATTAGCCCTCCACTTT; CDR3: CASSLDPLLALHF
D: .; V: TRBV29-1; J: TRBJ2-3; size: .; DNA: TGCAGCGTTGAAAGCCCCAGCACAGATACGCAGTATTTT; CDR3: CSVESPSTDTQYF
D: .; V: TRBV24-1; J: TRBJ2-7; size: .; DNA: TGTGCCACCATCTTAGGGAGGAGGTACGAGCAGTACTTC; CDR3: CATILGRRYEQYF
D: TRBD1; V: TRBV7-9; J: TRBJ1-3; size: few; DNA: TGTGCCAGCAGTCCCACAGGGGACACCATATATTTT; CDR3: CASSPTGDTIYF
D: .; V: TRBV20-1; J: TRBJ2-3; size: .; DNA: TGCAGTGCTAGAGATAGAGATACGCAGTATTTT; CDR3: CSARDRDTQYF
D: .; V: TRBV4-1; J: TRBJ2-3; size: few; DNA: TGCGCCAGCAAAGGCGGGCCGAGCACAGATACGCAGTATTTT; CDR3: CASKGGPSTDTQYF
D: TRBD2; V: TRBV7-9; J: TRBJ2-1; size: .; DNA: TGTGCCAGCAGCAACGCAGCGGGAGTGGGTAATGAGCAGTTCTTC; CDR3: CASSNAAGVGNEQFF
D: .; V: TRBV19; J: TRBJ1-2; size: .; DNA: TGTGCCAGTAGTATACAGGGTTCAGCATATGGCTACACCTTC; CDR3: CASSIQGSAYGYTF
D: .; V: TRBV29-1; J: TRBJ2-5; size: .; DNA: TGCAGCGTTGAAGTCCGGGGGGCTCGAAACCAAGAGACCCAGTACTTC; CDR3: CSVEVRGARNQETQYF
D: .; V: TRBV6-2/TRBV6-3; J: TRBJ1-2; size: .; DNA: TGTGCCAGCAGTTTTCGGGGGACGCGGGACTATGGCTACACCTTC; CDR3: CASSFRGTRDYGYTF
D: .; V: TRBV21-1; J: TRBJ2-7; size: .; DNA: TGTGCCAGCACTGGGGACAGAATAGGACTCGAGCAGTACTTC; CDR3: CASTGDRIGLEQYF
D: TRBD1; V: TRBV7-2; J: TRBJ1-2; size: .; DNA: TGTGCCAGCAGCTTAGCCCCGGGACAGGGTTATGGCTACACCTTC; CDR3: CASSLAPGQGYGYTF
D: TRBD2; V: TRBV18; J: TRBJ2-2; size: .; DNA: TGTGCCAGCTCCCCCGGGACTAGCGGCAACACCGGGGAGCTGTTTTTT; CDR3: CASSPGTSGNTGELFF
D: .; V: TRBV3-1/TRBV3-2; J: TRBJ1-1; size: .; DNA: TGTGCCAGCAGCCCCGGAGTAGAAACTGAAGCTTTCTTT; CDR3: CASSPGVETEAFF
D: .; V: TRBV12-3/TRBV12-4; J: TRBJ2-2; size: .; DNA: TGTGCCAGCAGGGACAGATCCGGGGAGCTGTTTTTT; CDR3: CASRDRSGELFF
D: TRBD2; V: TRBV11-2; J: TRBJ2-1; size: .; DNA: TGTGCCAGCAGGGCTCTGCGGGGGGGCAGCTACAATGAGCAGTTCTTC; CDR3: CASRALRGGSYNEQFF
D: .; V: TRBV19; J: TRBJ1-1; size: .; DNA: TGTGCCACCTCAGGCACTGAAGCTTTCTTT; CDR3: CATSGTEAFF
D: .; V: TRBV11-1; J: TRBJ1-3; size: .; DNA: TGTGCCAGCAGGGCCAACTCTGGAAACACCATATATTTT; CDR3: CASRANSGNTIYF
D: TRBD2; V: TRBV6-6; J: TRBJ2-3; size: .; DNA: TGTGCCAGCAGCGCAGCGGGAGGCACAGATACGCAGTATTTT; CDR3: CASSAAGGTDTQYF
D: TRBD1; V: TRBV10-3; J: TRBJ2-5; size: .; DNA: TGTGCCATCAGTGAGTCGGGACAGGGTAAAGAGACCCAGTACTTC; CDR3: CAISESGQGKETQYF
D: TRBD1; V: TRBV7-9; J: TRBJ1-1; size: .; DNA: TGTGCCAGCAGCTCCGGACAGGGCATGAACACTGAAGCTTTCTTT; CDR3: CASSSGQGMNTEAFF
D: .; V: TRBV25-1; J: TRBJ2-1; size: .; DNA: TGTGCCAGCAGTGAAAAAGGGACCCAGGGGAAGTTCTTC; CDR3: CASSEKGTQGKFF
D: TRBD1; V: TRBV20-1; J: TRBJ1-2; size: .; DNA: TGCAGTGCTAGTACCGGGACAGGGCCCGGGGACACCTTC; CDR3: CSASTGTGPGDTF
D: TRBD1; V: TRBV5-6; J: TRBJ2-1; size: .; DNA: TGTGCCAGCAGCTTGGCTGGGACAGGGAATGAGCAGTTCTTC; CDR3: CASSLAGTGNEQFF
D: .; V: TRBV19; J: TRBJ1-1; size: .; DNA: TGTGCCAGTAGTATAGTATCGGGAGAAGCTTTCTTT; CDR3: CASSIVSGEAFF
D: .; V: TRBV4-1; J: TRBJ2-5; size: .; DNA: TGCGCCAGCAGCCAACAGGTGCAGCTCCAAGAGACCCAGTACTTC; CDR3: CASSQQVQLQETQYF
D: .; V: TRBV23-1; J: TRBJ1-5; size: .; DNA: TGCGCCAGCAGTCAATGGGGACGGAGCGGGCAAAATAGCAATCAGCCCCAGCATTTT; CDR3: CASSQWGRSGQNSNQPQHF
D: .; V: TRBV10-3; J: TRBJ1-5; size: .; DNA: TGTGCCACAAATCGGGGGTCTGATCAGCCCCAGCATTTT; CDR3: CATNRGSDQPQHF
D: TRBD1; V: TRBV28; J: TRBJ2-7; size: .; DNA: TGTGCCAGCACCACCAGGACAGGTTCCTACGAGCAGTACTTC; CDR3: CASTTRTGSYEQYF
D: TRBD2; V: TRBV5-5; J: TRBJ2-1; size: .; DNA: TGTGCCAGCAGCGCGGGACTAGCAGTCTCCTACAATGAGCAGTTCTTC; CDR3: CASSAGLAVSYNEQFF
D: .; V: TRBV12-3/TRBV12-4; J: TRBJ1-1; size: .; DNA: TGTGCCAGCAGTCCCAACGACGCGGCCGGGGCTTTCTTT; CDR3: CASSPNDAAGAFF
D: .; V: TRBV18; J: TRBJ1-1; size: .; DNA: TGTGCCAGCTCACCAAGGGGCGGCTCTGAAGCTTTCTTT; CDR3: CASSPRGGSEAFF
D: .; V: TRBV7-9; J: TRBJ2-7; size: few; DNA: TGTGCCAGCAGCTTAGATGGCGGTCAGTCCGATAGAAAGCAGTACTTC; CDR3: CASSLDGGQSDRKQYF
D: .; V: TRBV18; J: TRBJ1-1; size: .; DNA: TGTGCCAGCTCACTCCCCAGGGAAGGTACTGAAGCTTTCTTT; CDR3: CASSLPREGTEAFF
D: TRBD2; V: TRBV7-8; J: TRBJ2-7; size: .; DNA: TGTGCCAGCAGCTTAGGGGGGGGAGCGGGAGAACTTACCTACGAGCAGTACTTC; CDR3: CASSLGGGAGELTYEQYF
D: TRBD1; V: TRBV28; J: TRBJ2-7; size: .; DNA: TGTGCCAGCTGTTGGACAGGGGGCTCCGAGCAGTACTTC; CDR3: CASCWTGGSEQYF
D: TRBD2; V: TRBV7-2; J: TRBJ2-5; size: .; DNA: TGTGCCAGCAGCTCTCAGCGGGGGGGACAAGAGACCCAGTACTTC; CDR3: CASSSQRGGQETQYF
D: TRBD1; V: TRBV9; J: TRBJ2-1; size: .; DNA: TGTGCCAGCACCGGGACAGGGGCTTACAATGAGCAGTTCTTC; CDR3: CASTGTGAYNEQFF
D: TRBD1; V: TRBV7-9; J: TRBJ2-1; size: .; DNA: TGTGCCAGCAGTCGGGGACAGGGAAACGTAGGTGAGCAGTTCTTC; CDR3: CASSRGQGNVGEQFF
D: .; V: TRBV6-5; J: TRBJ2-2; size: .; DNA: TGTGCCAGCAGAAGCAGGGGTGTCGGGGAGCTGTTTTTT; CDR3: CASRSRGVGELFF
D: .; V: TRBV5-6; J: TRBJ1-6; size: .; DNA: TGTGCCAGCAGAGCGGGGGTGACAGCAAATTCACCCCTCCACTTT; CDR3: CASRAGVTANSPLHF
D: TRBD1; V: TRBV11-2; J: TRBJ2-1; size: .; DNA: TGTGCCAGCAGCTCCCCCCCCAGGGGGAGTCCCTACAATGAGCAGTTCTTC; CDR3: CASSSPPRGSPYNEQFF
D: TRBD1; V: TRBV9; J: TRBJ2-2; size: once; DNA: TGTGCCAGCAGCCCGTCACAGGGGTGGAGGACCGGGGAGCTGTTTTTT; CDR3: CASSPSQGWRTGELFF
D: .; V: TRBV9; J: TRBJ1-4; size: .; DNA: TGTGCCAGCAGCCTAGGATGGCAGGGGAATGAAAAACTGTTTTTT; CDR3: CASSLGWQGNEKLFF
D: TRBD1; V: TRBV9; J: TRBJ1-4; size: .; DNA: TGTGCCAGCAGCGTCGGACAGGGTGGTGAAAAACTGTTTTTT; CDR3: CASSVGQGGEKLFF
D: TRBD2; V: TRBV5-1; J: TRBJ2-2; size: .; DNA: TGCGCCAGCAGCTCCGGACTAGCGGGAGAATTTTTGGGCGGGGAGCTGTTTTTT; CDR3: CASSSGLAGEFLGGELFF
D: .; V: TRBV2; J: TRBJ1-1; size: .; DNA: TGTGCCAGCAGTAGCAGGGGCACGAACACTGAAGCTTTCTTT; CDR3: CASSSRGTNTEAFF
D: TRBD1; V: TRBV30; J: TRBJ1-4; size: .; DNA: TGTGCCTGGAAGGCCTCCGGGACAGTAAATGAAAAACTGTTTTTT; CDR3: CAWKASGTVNEKLFF
D: TRBD1; V: TRBV9; J: TRBJ1-4; size: .; DNA: TGTGCCAGCAGCGTAGGGGACAGGGAAGTCGCGGAAAAACTGTTTTTT; CDR3: CASSVGDREVAEKLFF
D: TRBD1; V: TRBV18; J: TRBJ1-5; size: .; DNA: TGTGCCAGCTCACCAGGGACAGGGAGAAATCAGCCCCAGCATTTT; CDR3: CASSPGTGRNQPQHF
D: TRBD1; V: TRBV11-2; J: TRBJ1-5; size: .; DNA: TGTGCCAGCAGCTTGGGGACAGGACTCATTGTCAATCAGCCCCAGCATTTT; CDR3: CASSLGTGLIVNQPQHF
D: TRBD1; V: TRBV27; J: TRBJ2-7; size: .; DNA: TGTGCCAGCAGTCCCAGGACAGGGTCCTACGAGCAGTACTTC; CDR3: CASSPRTGSYEQYF